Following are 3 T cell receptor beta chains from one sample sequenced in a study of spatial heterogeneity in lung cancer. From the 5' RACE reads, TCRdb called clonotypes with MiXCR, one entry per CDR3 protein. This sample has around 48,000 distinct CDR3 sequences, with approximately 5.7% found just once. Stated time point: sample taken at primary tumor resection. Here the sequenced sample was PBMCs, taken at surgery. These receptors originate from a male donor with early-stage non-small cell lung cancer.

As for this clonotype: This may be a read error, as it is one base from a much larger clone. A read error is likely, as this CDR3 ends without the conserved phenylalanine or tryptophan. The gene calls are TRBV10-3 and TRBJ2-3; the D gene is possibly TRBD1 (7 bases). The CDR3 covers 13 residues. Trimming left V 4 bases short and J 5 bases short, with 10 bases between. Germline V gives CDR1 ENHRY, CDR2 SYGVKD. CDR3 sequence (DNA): TGTGCCATCAGTGGACAGGGAGGAGATACGCAGTATTCT. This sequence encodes CAISGQGGDTQYS.

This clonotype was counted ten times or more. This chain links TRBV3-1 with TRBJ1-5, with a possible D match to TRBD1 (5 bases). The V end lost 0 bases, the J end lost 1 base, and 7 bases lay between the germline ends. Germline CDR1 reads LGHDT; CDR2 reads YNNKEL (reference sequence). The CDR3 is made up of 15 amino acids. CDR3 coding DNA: TGTGCCAGCAGCCAAGATGGGACGAGCAATCAGCCCCAGCATTTT. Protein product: CASSQDGTSNQPQHF. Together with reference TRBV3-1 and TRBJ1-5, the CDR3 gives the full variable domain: DTAVSQTPKYLVTQMGNDKSIKCEQNLGHDTMYWYKQDSKKFLKIMFSYNNKELIINETVPNRFSPKSPDKAHLNLHINSLELGDSAVYFCASSQDGTSNQPQHFGDGTRLSIL.

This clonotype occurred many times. CDR3 sequence reads: CASSYTIGGHEQYF. The CDR3 DNA reads as TGTGCCAGCAGTTACACGATTGGGGGCCACGAGCAGTACTTC. This chain links TRBV2 with TRBJ2-7; tentative D call: TRBD1 (6 bases). Germline V gives CDR1 SNHLY, CDR2 FYNNEI. V was pared by 5 bases and J by 5 bases, with 16 bases between. The CDR3 extends over 14 amino acids. The whole variable domain, filled in from reference TRBV2 and TRBJ2-7, reads EPEVTQTPSHQVTQMGQEVILRCVPISNHLYFYWYRQILGQKVEFLVSFYNNEISEKSEIFDDQFSVERPDGSNFTLKIRSTKLEDSAMYFCASSYTIGGHEQYFGPGTRLTVT.